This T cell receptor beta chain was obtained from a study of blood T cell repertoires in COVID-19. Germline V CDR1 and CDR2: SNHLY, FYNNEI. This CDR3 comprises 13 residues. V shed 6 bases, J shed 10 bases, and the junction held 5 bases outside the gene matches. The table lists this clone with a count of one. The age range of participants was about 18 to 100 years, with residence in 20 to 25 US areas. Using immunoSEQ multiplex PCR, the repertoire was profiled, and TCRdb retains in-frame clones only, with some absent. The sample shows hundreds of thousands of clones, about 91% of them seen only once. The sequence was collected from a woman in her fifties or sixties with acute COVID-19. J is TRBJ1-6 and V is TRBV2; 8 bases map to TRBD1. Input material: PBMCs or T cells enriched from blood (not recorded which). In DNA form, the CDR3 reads TGTGCCAGCAGGAGGGACAGGCAATCACCCCTCCACTTT. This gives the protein CASRRDRQSPLHF. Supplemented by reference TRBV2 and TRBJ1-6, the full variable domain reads EPEVTQTPSHQVTQMGQEVILRCVPISNHLYFYWYRQILGQKVEFLVSFYNNEISEKSEIFDDQFSVERPDGSNFTLKIRSTKLEDSAMYFCASRRDRQSPLHFGNGTRLTVT.